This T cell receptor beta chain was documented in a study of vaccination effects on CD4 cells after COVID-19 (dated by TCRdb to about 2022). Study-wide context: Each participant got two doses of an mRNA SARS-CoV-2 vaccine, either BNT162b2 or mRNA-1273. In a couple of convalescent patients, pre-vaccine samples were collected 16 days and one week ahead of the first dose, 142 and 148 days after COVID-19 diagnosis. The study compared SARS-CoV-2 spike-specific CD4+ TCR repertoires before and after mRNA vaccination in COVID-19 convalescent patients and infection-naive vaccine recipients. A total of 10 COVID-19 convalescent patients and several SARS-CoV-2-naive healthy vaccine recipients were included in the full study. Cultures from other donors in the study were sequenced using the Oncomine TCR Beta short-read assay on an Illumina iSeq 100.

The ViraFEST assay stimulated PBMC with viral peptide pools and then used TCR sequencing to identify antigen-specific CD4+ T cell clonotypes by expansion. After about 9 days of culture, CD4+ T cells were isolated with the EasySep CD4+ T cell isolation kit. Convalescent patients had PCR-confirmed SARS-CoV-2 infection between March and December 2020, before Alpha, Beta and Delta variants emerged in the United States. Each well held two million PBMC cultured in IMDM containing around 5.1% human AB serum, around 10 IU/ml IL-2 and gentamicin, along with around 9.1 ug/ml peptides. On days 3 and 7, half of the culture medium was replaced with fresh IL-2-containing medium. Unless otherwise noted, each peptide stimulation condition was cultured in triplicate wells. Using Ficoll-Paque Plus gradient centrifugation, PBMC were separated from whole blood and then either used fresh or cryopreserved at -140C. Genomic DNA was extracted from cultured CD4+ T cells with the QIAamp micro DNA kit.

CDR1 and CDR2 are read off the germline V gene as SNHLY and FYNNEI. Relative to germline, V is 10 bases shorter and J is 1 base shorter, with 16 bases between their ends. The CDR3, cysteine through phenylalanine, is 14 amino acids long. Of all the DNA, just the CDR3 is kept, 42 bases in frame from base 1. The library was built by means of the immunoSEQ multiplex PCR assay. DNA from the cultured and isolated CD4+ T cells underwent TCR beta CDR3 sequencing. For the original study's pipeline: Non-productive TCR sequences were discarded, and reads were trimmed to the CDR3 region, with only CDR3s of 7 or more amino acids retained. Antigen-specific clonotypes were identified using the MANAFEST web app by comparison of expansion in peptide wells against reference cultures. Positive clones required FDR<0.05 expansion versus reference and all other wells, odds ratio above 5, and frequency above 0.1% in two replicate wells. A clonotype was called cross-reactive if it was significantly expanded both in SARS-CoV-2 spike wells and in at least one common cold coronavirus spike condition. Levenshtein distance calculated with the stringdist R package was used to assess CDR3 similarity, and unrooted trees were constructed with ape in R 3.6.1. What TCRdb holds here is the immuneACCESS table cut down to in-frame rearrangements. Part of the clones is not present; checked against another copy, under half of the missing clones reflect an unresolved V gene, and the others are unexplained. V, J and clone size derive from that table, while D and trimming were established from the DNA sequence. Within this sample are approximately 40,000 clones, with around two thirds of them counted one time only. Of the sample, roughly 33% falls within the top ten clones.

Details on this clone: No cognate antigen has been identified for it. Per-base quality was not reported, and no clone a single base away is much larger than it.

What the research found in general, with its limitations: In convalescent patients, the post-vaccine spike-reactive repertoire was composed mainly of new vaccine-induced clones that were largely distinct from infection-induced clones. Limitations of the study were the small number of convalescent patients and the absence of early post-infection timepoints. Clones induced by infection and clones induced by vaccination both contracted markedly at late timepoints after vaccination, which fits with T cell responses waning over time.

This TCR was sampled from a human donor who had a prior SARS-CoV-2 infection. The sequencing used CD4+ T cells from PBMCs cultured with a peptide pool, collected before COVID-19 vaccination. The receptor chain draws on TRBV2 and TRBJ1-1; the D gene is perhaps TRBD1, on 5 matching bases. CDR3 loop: CATRLQVQNTEAFF. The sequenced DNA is TGTGCCACAAGATTACAGGTTCAGAACACTGAAGCTTTCTTT.